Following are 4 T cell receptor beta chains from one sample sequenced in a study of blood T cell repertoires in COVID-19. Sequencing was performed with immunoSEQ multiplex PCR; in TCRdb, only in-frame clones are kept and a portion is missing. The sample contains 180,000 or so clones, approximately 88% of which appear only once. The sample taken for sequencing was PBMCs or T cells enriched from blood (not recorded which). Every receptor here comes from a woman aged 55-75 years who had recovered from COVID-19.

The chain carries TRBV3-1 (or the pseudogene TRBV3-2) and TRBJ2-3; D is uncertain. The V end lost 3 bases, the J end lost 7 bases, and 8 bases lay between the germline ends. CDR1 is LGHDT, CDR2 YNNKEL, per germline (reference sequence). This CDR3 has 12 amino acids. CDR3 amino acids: CASSQFQYTQYF. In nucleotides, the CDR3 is TGTGCCAGCAGCCAGTTTCAGTATACGCAGTATTTT.

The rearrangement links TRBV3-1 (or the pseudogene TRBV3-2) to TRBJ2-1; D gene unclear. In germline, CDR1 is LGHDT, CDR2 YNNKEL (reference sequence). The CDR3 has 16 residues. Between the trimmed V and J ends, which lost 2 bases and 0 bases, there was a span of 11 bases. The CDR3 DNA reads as TGTGCCAGCAGCCAATTTTTGGCTGGCTCCTACAATGAGCAGTTCTTC. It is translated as CASSQFLAGSYNEQFF.

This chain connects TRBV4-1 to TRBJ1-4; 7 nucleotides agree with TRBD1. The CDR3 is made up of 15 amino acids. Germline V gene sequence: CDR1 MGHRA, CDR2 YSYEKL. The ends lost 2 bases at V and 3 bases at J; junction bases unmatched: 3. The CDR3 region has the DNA TGCGCCAGCAGCCAATACAGGGGAGCTAATGAAAAACTGTTTTTT. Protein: CASSQYRGANEKLFF.

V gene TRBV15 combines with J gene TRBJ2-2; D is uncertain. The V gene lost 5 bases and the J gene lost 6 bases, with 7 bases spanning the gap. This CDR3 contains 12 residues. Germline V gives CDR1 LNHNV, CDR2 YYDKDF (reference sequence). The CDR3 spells CATSRFSGELFF. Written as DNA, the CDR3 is TGTGCCACCAGCCGTTTCTCCGGGGAGCTGTTTTTT.